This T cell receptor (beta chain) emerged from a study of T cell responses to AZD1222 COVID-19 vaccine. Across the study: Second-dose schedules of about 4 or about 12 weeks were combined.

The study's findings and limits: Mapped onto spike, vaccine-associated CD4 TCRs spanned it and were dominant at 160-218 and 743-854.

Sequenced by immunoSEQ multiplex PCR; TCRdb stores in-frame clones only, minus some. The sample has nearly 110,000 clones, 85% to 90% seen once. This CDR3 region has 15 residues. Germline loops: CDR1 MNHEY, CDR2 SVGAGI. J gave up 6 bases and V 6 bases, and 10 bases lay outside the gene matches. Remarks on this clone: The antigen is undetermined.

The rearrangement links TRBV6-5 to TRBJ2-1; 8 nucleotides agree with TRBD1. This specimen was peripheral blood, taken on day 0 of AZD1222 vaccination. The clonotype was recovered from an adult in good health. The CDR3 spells CASRMIQGVANEQFF. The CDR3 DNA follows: TGTGCCAGCAGGATGATACAGGGGGTTGCCAATGAGCAGTTCTTC.